Below, 13 T cell receptor beta chains from the same sample are listed, as sequenced in a study of high-grade serous ovarian cancer treatment subgroups. The tumor samples were collected prior to definitive surgery or chemotherapy. TCRdb's copy holds only in-frame clones and misses some; the assay was immunoSEQ multiplex PCR. Here the sample spans around 16,000 clones, around 73% being singletons. Sequenced: tumor tissue. The receptors stem from a human donor with high-grade serous ovarian cancer.

The chain links TRBV9 to TRBJ2-5; 10 nucleotides match TRBD1. The trim removed 3 bases at V and 4 bases at J, leaving 9 bases unmatched. Germline CDR1 and CDR2: SGDLS and YYNGEE. This CDR3 contains 16 residues. The CDR3 nucleotides are TGTGCCAGCAGCGAGACAGGGGGCACCCGGCGAGAGACCCAGTACTTC. This gives the protein CASSETGGTRRETQYF.

V is TRBV19 and J is TRBJ1-3; no reliable D call. The V end lost 6 bases, the J end lost 7 bases, and 19 bases lay between the germline ends. The germline CDR1 and CDR2 sequences are LNHDA and SQIVND (reference sequence). CDR3 length: 15 amino acids. The CDR3 loop is CASRPWKEPLNTIYF. The CDR3 DNA reads as TGTGCCAGTAGACCGTGGAAGGAGCCCCTGAACACCATATATTTT.

The chain joins TRBV5-6 to TRBJ2-5, with 8 bases that match TRBD2. The CDR3 has 13 amino acids. Trimming cost V 0 bases and J 5 bases; bases outside gene matches: 0. Germline loops: CDR1 SGHDT, CDR2 YYEEEE. CDR3 amino acids: CASSLAGGETQYF. DNA for the CDR3: TGTGCCAGCAGCTTGGCGGGGGGGGAGACCCAGTACTTC.

This chain links TRBV27 with TRBJ2-5, with 11 bases that match TRBD2. This CDR3 spans 15 amino acids. Trimming took 10 bases from V and 1 from J; bases not matched to a gene: 8. Germline V lookup: CDR1 MNHEY, CDR2 SMNVEV (reference sequence). CDR3 DNA sequence: TGTGCCATTCCTACCGGGACTAGCGGCCAAGAGACCCAGTACTTC. As protein: CAIPTGTSGQETQYF.

This chain joins TRBV5-6 and TRBJ2-2, with D possibly being TRBD1 (5 bases). The germline V gene encodes CDR1 SGHDT and CDR2 YYEEEE. The CDR3 consists of 16 residues. The V and J ends lost 0 bases and 3 bases respectively, with 12 bases between them. CDR3 loop: CASSLALGQYTGELFF. As DNA, the CDR3 is TGTGCCAGCAGCTTGGCCTTGGGGCAGTACACCGGGGAGCTGTTTTTT.

The chain has TRBV6-5 and TRBJ2-1, with TRBD1 identical over 7 bases. Per germline, CDR1 MNHEY and CDR2 SVGAGI. After removal of 6 bases from V and 6 bases from J, the junction contained 5 bases not matched to a gene. This CDR3 region has 13 residues. The CDR3 loop is CASSLTGFNEQFF. The CDR3 nucleotides read TGTGCCAGCAGCTTGACAGGGTTCAATGAGCAGTTCTTC.

By sample fraction, this clone is medium-sized. The chain is built from TRBV7-2 and TRBJ1-5, with a weak D call TRBD1 (5 bases). The CDR3 totals 13 residues. CDR1 and CDR2 from the germline V gene are SGHTA and FQGNSA. The V end was cut by 2 bases, the J end by 6 bases, with 8 bases between. The CDR3 region has the DNA TGTGCCAGCAGCTTAACGGGGGTTCAGCCCCAGCATTTT. Translation gives CASSLTGVQPQHF.

The chain employs TRBV19 and TRBJ2-5; D gene unclear. Germline CDR1 reads LNHDA; CDR2 reads SQIVND (reference sequence). The length of the CDR3 is 14 residues. The V end lost 2 bases, the J end lost 4 bases, and 11 bases lay between the germline ends. The CDR3 DNA sequence: TGTGCCAGTAGTATAACGATAACTGGAGAGACCCAGTACTTC. Amino acids: CASSITITGETQYF.

J is TRBJ2-3 and V is TRBV10-2; no reliable D call. V lost 4 bases to trimming and J lost 3 bases, with 11 bases between them. The CDR3 covers 14 residues. Per germline, CDR1 WSHSY and CDR2 SAAADI. CDR3 DNA: TGCGCCAGCAGTGGTACTCTCGATACAGATACGCAGTATTTT. Translation: CASSGTLDTDTQYF.

The rearrangement joins TRBV6-6 to TRBJ2-5, with D perhaps matching TRBD2 (6 bases). Germline V gene data show CDR1 as MNHNY and CDR2 as SVGAGI (reference sequence). V was shortened by 3 bases and J by 1 base, with 9 bases between the two germline ends. This CDR3 region has 14 residues. CDR3 region: CASSYGGPQETQYF. The CDR3 nucleotides read TGTGCCAGCAGTTATGGAGGGCCCCAAGAGACCCAGTACTTC.

The chain uses TRBV7-2 and TRBJ1-4; tentative D call: TRBD1 (5 bases). Germline V CDR1 and CDR2: SGHTA, FQGNSA. V lost 5 bases and J lost 7, with 14 bases in between. The CDR3 is made up of 14 amino acids. CDR3 bases: TGTGCCAGCAGCCTAGGAGGGGTGGGTGAAAAACTGTTTTTT. Translation gives CASSLGGVGEKLFF.

This chain links TRBV5-1 with TRBJ2-7; the D call may be TRBD1 or TRBD2 (5 bases each). Trimming stripped 4 bases from V and 6 bases from J, with 14 bases between. This CDR3 is built from 13 residues. The germline V gene has CDR1 SGHRS and CDR2 YFSETQ. The CDR3 DNA reads TGCGCCAGCAGCGGGAGTGCAGGGTCCGAGCAGTACTTC. Amino acid sequence: CASSGSAGSEQYF. Variable domain in full (rest from reference TRBV5-1 and TRBJ2-7): KAGVTQTPRYLIKTRGQQVTLSCSPISGHRSVSWYQQTPGQGLQFLFEYFSETQRNKGNFPGRFSGRQFSNSRSEMNVSTLELGDSALYLCASSGSAGSEQYFGPGTRLTVT.

The CDR3 sequence: CAWSPGTSSYNEQFF. CDR3 DNA: TGTGCCTGGAGCCCAGGGACCAGCTCCTACAATGAGCAGTTCTTC. The V call is TRBV30, the J call TRBJ2-1; TRBD1 or TRBD2 may be the D gene (5 bases each). Germline V gene data show CDR1 as GTSNPN and CDR2 as SVGIG (reference sequence). V lost 3 bases and J lost 0, with 12 bases in between. The CDR3 is 15 residues long.